These 15 T cell receptor beta chains came from one sample sequenced in a study of human T cells and chemical hapten exposure. Time point reported: pre-sensitization, week 0. Treatment given: therapeutic diphenylcyclopropenone sensitization with weekly scalp DPC. MiXCR, applied by TCRdb to the RACE reads, yields one record per CDR3 protein. The table has about 110,000 distinct CDR3 sequences, roughly an eighth seen once. The material was whole blood, obtained in connection with sensitization to the hapten diphenylcyclopropenone (DPC). The origin of the receptors is a woman aged 45-60 years with alopecia areata. Some clones in this sample may be carry-over from other donors' samples.

In DNA form, the CDR3 reads TGTGCCAGCAGCCTAAGGACAGGGGTAGCGGAGGAGCAGTACTTC. Encoded protein: CASSLRTGVAEEQYF. This sequence joins TRBV7-9 and TRBJ2-7; 9 bases map to TRBD1. This CDR3 contains 15 residues. The V gene end was trimmed by 5 bases and the J gene end by 7 bases; junction bases not matched to a gene: 12. The germline gives CDR1 SEHNR, CDR2 FQNEAQ (reference sequence).

This clonotype occurred many times. The chain uses TRBV12-3 or TRBV12-4 and TRBJ1-4; D gene unclear. The V end was cut by 5 bases, the J end by 0 bases, with 13 bases between. The CDR3 runs to 16 residues. The CDR3 DNA is TGTGCCAGCAGTAGGGAGGGCCTCGCAACTAATGAAAAACTGTTTTTT. It translates to CASSREGLATNEKLFF.

This clonotype was recorded a few times. V is TRBV20-1 and J is TRBJ2-1; 9 nucleotides match TRBD2. The CDR3 has 14 residues. Per the germline V gene, CDR1 is DFQATT and CDR2 is SNEGSKA (reference sequence). The V gene end was trimmed by 6 bases and the J gene end by 4 bases; junction bases not matched to a gene: 7. For the CDR3, the DNA is TGCAGTGCCGCGCGGGGGGGCGCATACAATGAGCAGTTCTTC. It translates to CSAARGGAYNEQFF.

In this sample, this clonotype turned up a few times. The rearrangement links TRBV12-3 or TRBV12-4 to TRBJ1-1; unclear D gene. The CDR3 is made up of 12 amino acids. Trimming took 7 bases from V and 11 from J, leaving 17 bases between them. In nucleotides, the CDR3 is TGTGCCAGCATCCTCGGTGGGTCCTGGGCTTTCTTT. Encoded protein: CASILGGSWAFF.

The genes are TRBV28 and TRBJ1-6; the match to TRBD1 covers 9 bases. The CDR3 is made up of 14 amino acids. CDR1 is MDHEN, CDR2 SYDVKM, per germline. Trimming cost V 6 bases and J 9 bases; bases outside gene matches: 6. The CDR3 nucleotides read TGTGCCAGCAGAGCGGGACAGGGAGGTTCACCCCTCCACTTT. Encoded protein: CASRAGQGGSPLHF.

This clonotype was picked up a small number of times. The chain is built from TRBV2 and TRBJ1-5, with TRBD1 as a possible D gene (6 bases). This CDR3 has 18 residues. V lost 5 bases and J lost 0, with 20 bases in between. Germline V lookup: CDR1 SNHLY, CDR2 FYNNEI. The DNA for the CDR3 is TGTGCCAGCAGTCCTCAGGGGCCTTCCTCTTATAGCAATCAGCCCCAGCATTTT. Its protein product is CASSPQGPSSYSNQPQHF.

The J gene is TRBJ2-5, the V gene TRBV7-6, with unresolved D. Germline loops: CDR1 SGHVS, CDR2 FNYEAQ. The CDR3 is 15 amino acids. V gave up 5 bases and J gave up 5 bases, with 18 bases separating them. For the CDR3, the DNA is TGTGCCAGCAGCCACCAGGTCGGGCGGTCGGAGACCCAGTACTTC. Residues: CASSHQVGRSETQYF. The full variable domain, with the rest looked up from reference TRBV7-6 and TRBJ2-5, is GAGVSQSPRYKVTKRGQDVALRCDPISGHVSLYWYRQALGQGPEFLTYFNYEAQQDKSGLPNDRFSAERPEGSISTLTIQRTEQRDSAMYRCASSHQVGRSETQYFGPGTRLLVL.

The rearrangement links TRBV6-1 to TRBJ1-4, with D uncertain. Trimming cost V 4 bases and J 0 bases, with 0 bases left between them. This CDR3 has 12 amino acids. Germline CDR1 and CDR2: MNHNS and SASEGT. The CDR3 coding sequence is TGTGCCAGCAGTGCAACTAATGAAAAACTGTTTTTT. It encodes CASSATNEKLFF.

This clonotype has more than one count but fewer than ten. The CDR3 DNA sequence: TGTGCCAGCAGCTTCCAGCAGCTCAATCAGCCCCAGCATTTT. This translates into CASSFQQLNQPQHF. This chain uses TRBV5-8 with TRBJ1-5; D ambiguous. Trimming removed 2 bases from V and 3 bases from J, with 9 bases in between. Germline assignment: CDR1 SGHTS and CDR2 YDEGEE. The CDR3 is 14 amino acids. The full variable domain, its missing parts supplied by reference TRBV5-8 and TRBJ1-5, is EAGVTQSPTHLIKTRGQQATLRCSPISGHTSVYWYQQALGLGLQFLLWYDEGEERNRGNFPPRFSGRQFPNYSSELNVNALELEDSALYLCASSFQQLNQPQHFGDGTRLSIL.

As DNA, the CDR3 is TGTGCCAGCAGTGAAGGGGGGCCCTCTGGAAACACCATATATTTT. Its protein is CASSEGGPSGNTIYF. This chain links TRBV6-1 with TRBJ1-3, with D perhaps TRBD1 (6 bases). V was cut by 1 base and J by 0 bases, with 7 bases left in between. Germline V gene sequence: CDR1 MNHNS, CDR2 SASEGT. CDR3 length equals 15 residues.

The rearrangement links TRBV14 to TRBJ2-1, with TRBD2 matching over 11 bases. In germline, CDR1 is SGHDN, CDR2 FVKESK. With 0 bases clipped from V and 6 bases from J, the junction kept 10 bases outside the gene matches. The CDR3 has 18 amino acids. In nucleotides, the CDR3 is TGTGCCAGCAGCCAAGACATGCTTCTAGCGGGAGGTGGCAATGAGCAGTTCTTC. Protein: CASSQDMLLAGGGNEQFF.

This clonotype was seen at least ten times. This rearrangement joins TRBV20-1 to TRBJ1-2, with unresolved D. This CDR3 is built from 13 residues. CDR1 DFQATT and CDR2 SNEGSKA come from the germline V gene (reference sequence). Trimming removed 1 base at V and 0 bases at J, with 6 bases between. The CDR3 protein is CSARGASNYGYTF. DNA of the CDR3: TGCAGTGCTAGAGGGGCGTCTAACTATGGCTACACCTTC.

The chain links TRBV4-3 to TRBJ2-6; D is perhaps TRBD1 (5 bases). Trimming shortened V by 4 bases and J by 0 bases, and 16 bases separated the two germline ends. Germline V CDR1 and CDR2: LGHNA, YSLEER. CDR3 length equals 18 residues. CDR3 protein: CASSPGSGPLSGANVLTF. CDR3 DNA: TGCGCCAGCAGCCCAGGGTCCGGACCGCTCTCTGGGGCCAACGTCCTGACTTTC.

This clonotype was observed a handful of times. Written as DNA, the CDR3 is TGCAGCGTTGAGGGAGCGCAGTATTTT. It encodes CSVEGAQYF. This chain joins TRBV29-1 and TRBJ2-3, with a possible D match to TRBD2 (5 bases). Trimming left V 3 bases short and J 10 bases short, with 5 bases between. The CDR3 loop spans 9 amino acids. In germline, CDR1 is SQVTM, CDR2 ANQGSEA.

V and J are TRBV7-2 and TRBJ2-7; D is unresolved. The CDR3 is 16 residues long. Germline CDR1 is SGHTA and CDR2 is FQGNSA. V gave up 2 bases and J gave up 0 bases, with 14 bases separating them. The CDR3 coding sequence is TGTGCCAGCAGCTTAAACGGAAACCCGAGCTCCTACGAGCAGTACTTC. It is translated as CASSLNGNPSSYEQYF.